The 17 T cell receptor beta chains below all came from one sample that was sequenced in a study of blood T cell repertoires in COVID-19 (dated by TCRdb to 2018 to 2021). Library preparation employed the immunoSEQ multiplex PCR assay. Here the immuneACCESS table is served through TCRdb, limited to in-frame sequences with V and J called. Missing clones are a known gap in these copies; in checked studies unresolved V genes cover under half, and the rest lacks a known reason. This sample has more than 150,000 clones in its table, and roughly 90% of those were observed once. In total, the top ten clones hold about 2.8% of the sample. The source material was peripheral blood. The receptors stem from a man in his 60s with acute or convalescent COVID-19.

The chain joins TRBV30 to TRBJ2-1; the match to TRBD1 covers 10 bases. The V gene's germline CDR1 is GTSNPN and CDR2 SVGIG (reference sequence). The CDR3 sequence is 15 residues long. V lost 2 bases to trimming and J lost 14 bases; unmatched junction nucleotides: 15. This chain's CDR3 is CAWSRQGALVTEEFF. In nucleotides, the CDR3 is TGTGCCTGGAGTCGACAGGGGGCGCTTGTTACGGAGGAGTTCTTC.

The chain recombines TRBV5-1 with TRBJ1-4; D is perhaps TRBD1 (5 bases). Trimming took 4 bases from V and 8 from J, leaving 18 bases between them. Germline V CDR1 and CDR2: SGHRS, YFSETQ. CDR3 length equals 15 residues. Here the CDR3 reads CASSPLAAGREKLFF. The CDR3 nucleotides are TGCGCCAGCAGCCCACTGGCGGCGGGGCGGGAAAAACTGTTTTTT. Based on the CDR3 plus reference TRBV5-1 and TRBJ1-4, the full variable domain is KAGVTQTPRYLIKTRGQQVTLSCSPISGHRSVSWYQQTPGQGLQFLFEYFSETQRNKGNFPGRFSGRQFSNSRSEMNVSTLELGDSALYLCASSPLAAGREKLFFGSGTQLSVL.

The chain recombines TRBV19 with TRBJ1-2; tentative D call: TRBD1 (5 bases). The V end lost 1 base, the J end lost 0 bases, and 9 bases lay between the germline ends. The CDR3 spans 15 residues. Germline V CDR1 and CDR2: LNHDA, SQIVND (reference sequence). The CDR3 loop is CASSIGAGPNYGYTF. The CDR3 DNA reads TGTGCCAGTAGTATAGGGGCAGGGCCTAACTATGGCTACACCTTC.

The V and J genes are TRBV11-2 and TRBJ2-7; D perhaps matches TRBD2 (5 bases). The ends were cut back, 5 bases at V and 10 bases at J, with 12 bases in the middle. Germline V gene data show CDR1 as SGHAT and CDR2 as FQNNGV. The CDR3 runs to 11 residues. The DNA of the CDR3 is TGTGCCAGCAGCCCCGCCCGGGAACAGTACTTC. This codes for CASSPAREQYF.

This clone was seen a few times. The chain joins TRBV2 to TRBJ1-2; D gene ambiguous. This CDR3 is 14 amino acids long. From germline, CDR1 is SNHLY and CDR2 FYNNEI. V was clipped by 4 bases and J by 5 bases, with 14 bases between them. In DNA form, the CDR3 reads TGTGCCAGCAGTGGGGGTGAACTAGGGTATGGCTACACCTTC. Its translation is CASSGGELGYGYTF.

This clone was seen once. CDR3 sequence: CASSQDEGVGNEQFF. In DNA form, the CDR3 reads TGCGCCAGCAGCCAAGATGAGGGAGTGGGCAATGAGCAGTTCTTC. J is TRBJ2-1 and V is TRBV4-3; D might be TRBD2 (5 bases). The V gene's germline CDR1 is LGHNA and CDR2 YSLEER. Trimming shortened V by 0 bases and J by 6 bases, and 12 bases separated the two germline ends. This CDR3 has 15 residues.

The chain links TRBV3-1 (or the pseudogene TRBV3-2) to TRBJ1-2, with TRBD1 matching 12 bases. Germline CDR1 is LGHDT and CDR2 is YNNKEL (reference sequence). V was pared by 5 bases and J by 8 bases, with 6 bases of the junction left unmatched. CDR3 length equals 14 residues. CDR3 DNA sequence: TGTGCCAGCAGCGGTAGGGACAGGGGGCAAGGCTACACCTTC. This encodes CASSGRDRGQGYTF.

The chain has TRBV7-8 and TRBJ1-1; 12 nucleotides agree with TRBD1. This CDR3 has 16 amino acids. CDR1 and CDR2 from the germline V gene are SGHVS and FQNEAQ. Losses at the gene ends were 0 bases for V and 4 bases for J; bases not matched to a gene: 3. DNA for the CDR3: TGTGCCAGCAGCTTAGCGGGGGGACAGGGGGCCACTGAAGCTTTCTTT. It codes for CASSLAGGQGATEAFF.

This clone was seen a single time. The genes are TRBV9 and TRBJ2-3; 8 bases are shared with TRBD2. The CDR3 has 17 residues. Germline-derived CDR1 and CDR2 are SGDLS and YYNGEE. V trimming: 0 bases; J trimming: 1 base; junction bases outside the gene matches: 7. The CDR3 here is CASSVVGSGVRTDTQYF. The DNA of the CDR3 is TGTGCCAGCAGCGTAGTTGGTAGCGGGGTCCGCACAGATACGCAGTATTTT. The full variable domain, rest sourced from reference TRBV9 and TRBJ2-3, is DSGVTQTPKHLITATGQRVTLRCSPRSGDLSVYWYQQSLDQGLQFLIQYYNGEERAKGNILERFSAQQFPDLHSELNLSSLELGDSALYFCASSVVGSGVRTDTQYFGPGTRLTVL.

The chain has TRBV10-3 and TRBJ1-1, with 7 bases identical to TRBD1. The CDR3 length is 13 residues. Germline CDR1 is ENHRY and CDR2 is SYGVKD. The trim removed 8 bases at V and 1 base at J, leaving 4 bases unmatched. This CDR3 is CAIAGTANTEAFF. The DNA of the CDR3 is TGTGCCATCGCCGGGACAGCGAACACTGAAGCTTTCTTT.

V gene TRBV19 combines with J gene TRBJ2-2; tentative D call: TRBD2 (6 bases). This CDR3 has 16 residues. The germline V gene has CDR1 LNHDA and CDR2 SQIVND (reference sequence). Trimming took 5 bases from V and 1 from J, leaving 14 bases between them. Written as DNA, the CDR3 is TGTGCCAGTAGTTATAGGTCCGGGGGGAACACCGGGGAGCTGTTTTTT. Translation gives CASSYRSGGNTGELFF.

The rearrangement joins TRBV3-1 (or the pseudogene TRBV3-2) to TRBJ1-1; no firm D call. Trimming shortened V by 4 bases and J by 1 base, and 7 bases separated the two germline ends. Germline loops: CDR1 LGHDT, CDR2 YNNKEL (reference sequence). The CDR3 length is 13 residues. CDR3 in DNA: TGTGCCAGCAGCCCCCGACAGAACACTGAAGCTTTCTTT. Translated, it gives CASSPRQNTEAFF.

The chain couples TRBV11-2 to TRBJ2-5; 7 positions match TRBD2. Germline lookup yields CDR1 SGHAT and CDR2 FQNNGV. Trimming cost V 5 bases and J 5 bases; bases outside gene matches: 5. The CDR3 runs 13 residues. CDR3 sequence reads: CASSAGVLETQYF. The CDR3 DNA is TGTGCCAGCAGCGCGGGGGTCCTGGAGACCCAGTACTTC.

V is TRBV29-1 and J is TRBJ1-1; TRBD1 is a possible D gene (6 bases). The germline CDR1 and CDR2 sequences are SQVTM and ANQGSEA. V gave up 6 bases and J gave up 1 base, with 12 bases separating them. CDR3 length: 13 residues. This CDR3 reads CSVRDTWNTEAFF. As DNA, the CDR3 is TGCAGCGTACGGGACACATGGAACACTGAAGCTTTCTTT. Using reference TRBV29-1 and TRBJ1-1 for the parts outside the CDR3, the full variable domain is SAVISQKPSRDICQRGTSLTIQCQVDSQVTMMFWYRQQPGQSLTLIATANQGSEATYESGFVIDKFPISRPNLTFSTLTVSNMSPEDSSIYLCSVRDTWNTEAFFGQGTRLTVV.

V and J are TRBV30 and TRBJ1-1, with D perhaps matching TRBD1 (5 bases). V dropped 4 bases and J dropped 2 bases, with 8 bases sitting between them. Germline values: CDR1 GTSNPN, CDR2 SVGIG (reference sequence). The CDR3 is 12 amino acids. The CDR3 DNA reads TGTGCCTGGAATAGGGGTAACACTGAAGCTTTCTTT. It specifies CAWNRGNTEAFF.

J is TRBJ2-1 and V is TRBV2; 13 nucleotides agree with TRBD2. This CDR3 is 15 amino acids long. Germline CDR1 SNHLY, CDR2 FYNNEI. The V gene end was trimmed by 5 bases and the J gene end by 6 bases; junction bases not matched to a gene: 4. The chain's CDR3 is CASSQTSGGANEQFF. DNA for the CDR3: TGTGCCAGCAGTCAAACTAGCGGGGGGGCCAATGAGCAGTTCTTC.

CDR3 in DNA: TGTGCCAGCAGTTCTGGGACAGGGGCGGGTATTGAGACCTTC. Protein sequence: CASSSGTGAGIETF. The chain recombines TRBV6-2 or TRBV6-3 with TRBJ1-2; 10 bases line up with TRBD1. From germline, CDR1 is MNHEY and CDR2 SVGEGT. Trimming cost V 4 bases and J 14 bases; bases outside gene matches: 13. CDR3 length equals 14 residues.